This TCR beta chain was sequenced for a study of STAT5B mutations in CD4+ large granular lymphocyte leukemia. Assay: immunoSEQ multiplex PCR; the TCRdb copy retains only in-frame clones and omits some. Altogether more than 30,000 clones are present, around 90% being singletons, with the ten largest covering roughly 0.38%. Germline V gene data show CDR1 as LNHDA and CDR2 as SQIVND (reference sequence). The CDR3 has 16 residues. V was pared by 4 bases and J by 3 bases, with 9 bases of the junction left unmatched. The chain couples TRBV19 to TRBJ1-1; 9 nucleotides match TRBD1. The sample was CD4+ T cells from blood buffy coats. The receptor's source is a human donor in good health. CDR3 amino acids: CASSTYRGLMDTEAFF. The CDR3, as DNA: TGTGCCAGTAGTACATACAGGGGGCTGATGGACACTGAAGCTTTCTTT. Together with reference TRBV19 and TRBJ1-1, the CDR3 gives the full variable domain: DGGITQSPKYLFRKEGQNVTLSCEQNLNHDAMYWYRQDPGQGLRLIYYSQIVNDFQKGDIAEGYSVSREKKESFPLTVTSAQKNPTAFYLCASSTYRGLMDTEAFFGQGTRLTVV.